This is a list of T cell receptor beta chains from one sample in a study of glioma-infiltrating T cells after dendritic cell vaccination. The table came from immunoSEQ multiplex PCR; TCRdb's copy has only in-frame clones and leaves some out. The data show 70,000 to 100,000 clones, 83% seen once. The source was blood, collected after dendritic cell vaccination. The receptors were sampled from a human donor with glioblastoma. CDR3s include the opening cysteine and the closing phenylalanine or tryptophan. D genes are given only for firm matches. Not all rows give a size; the values are once, few, many and, for expanded clones, a class.

TRBJ1-2	.	TRBD1	TRBV30	TGTGCCTGGAGCTCAGGGGGCAATGGCTACACCTTC	CAWSSGGNGYTF
TRBJ2-3	.	TRBD1	TRBV29-1	TGCAGCGTCTCGACCGGGACAGGGAGGTGGGAAGATACGCAGTATTTT	CSVSTGTGRWEDTQYF
TRBJ2-1	.	TRBD2	TRBV29-1	TGCAGCGTACCACCGGGCGGGGGTAGGCATGAGCAGTTCTTC	CSVPPGGGRHEQFF
TRBJ1-5	.	.	TRBV10-3	TGTGCCATCAGTCCCCGTGGCGGGGAGAATAGCAATCAGCCCCAGCATTTT	CAISPRGGENSNQPQHF
TRBJ1-6	.	.	TRBV2	TGTGCCAGCAGGGGGTTGGGGGGGAACAATTCACCCCTCCACTTT	CASRGLGGNNSPLHF
TRBJ1-6	.	TRBD1	TRBV6-1	TGTGCCAGCAGTGTAATACAGGGGACCCATTCACCCCTCCACTTT	CASSVIQGTHSPLHF
TRBJ1-1	.	.	TRBV5-1	TGCGCCAGCAGCTTGGAACTCGGGACAACTCCTGGAGGCACTGAAGCTTTCTTT	CASSLELGTTPGGTEAFF
TRBJ2-2	.	TRBD1	TRBV19	TGTGCCAGTAGAATCGGACAGGGGATCGGGGAGCTGTTTTTT	CASRIGQGIGELFF
TRBJ1-1	few	.	TRBV6-5	TGTGCCAGCAGTCTTTCGAGGAACACTGAAGCTTTCTTT	CASSLSRNTEAFF
TRBJ1-4	once	.	TRBV6-6	TGTGCCAGCAGCCCCCTGACAGCAACTAATGAAAAACTGTTTTTT	CASSPLTATNEKLFF
TRBJ2-2	once	.	TRBV7-3	TGTGCCAGCAGCTCCCCGGTAGGGGCCCACACCGGGGAGCTGTTTTTT	CASSSPVGAHTGELFF
TRBJ2-2	.	TRBD1	TRBV2	TGTGCCAGCAGTACGGACAGGGAAAGGAGGGGGGAGCTGTTTTTT	CASSTDRERRGELFF
TRBJ2-1	few	TRBD2	TRBV2	TGTGCCAGCAGTACTAGCGGGGGGGACAATGAGCAGTTCTTC	CASSTSGGDNEQFF
TRBJ2-7	.	TRBD2	TRBV6-1	TGTGCCAGCAGTGGTCGGTTAGCGGGCTCCTACGAGCAGTACTTC	CASSGRLAGSYEQYF
TRBJ2-7	.	TRBD1	TRBV18	TGTGCCAGCTCACAAGGGATCTCAGGGGGATTTTACGAGCAGTACTTC	CASSQGISGGFYEQYF
TRBJ1-5	.	.	TRBV4-2	TGTGCCAGCAGCCAAGAGGGGGGGGGTGGGCAGCCCCAGCATTTT	CASSQEGGGGQPQHF
TRBJ2-7	.	TRBD1	TRBV5-1	TGCGCCAGCAGCAGAGAAGGGACAGGGAACTACGAGCAGTACTTC	CASSREGTGNYEQYF
TRBJ1-1	.	.	TRBV6-5	TGTGCCAGCAGCTCGAGGACTGAAGCTTTCTTT	CASSSRTEAFF
TRBJ1-6	.	.	TRBV30	TGTGCCTGGAGTATTGACGGGGGAACAGGTGATAATTCACCCCTCCACTTT	CAWSIDGGTGDNSPLHF
TRBJ1-1	.	TRBD1	TRBV19	TGTGCCAGTAGTATGGACAGGTTAGACACTGAAGCTTTCTTT	CASSMDRLDTEAFF
TRBJ2-2	.	.	TRBV7-6	TGTGCCAGCAGCCGCCTTGGTGCGGGCGGGGAGCTGTTTTTT	CASSRLGAGGELFF
TRBJ1-6	.	.	TRBV5-1	TGCGCCAGCAGCTTTTCGGGGTTAGATAATTCACCCCTCCACTTT	CASSFSGLDNSPLHF
TRBJ1-6	.	.	TRBV6-5	TGTGCCAGCAGTTCCCCTTATGAGGGAGGTGGATCACCCCTCCACTTT	CASSSPYEGGGSPLHF
TRBJ2-1	once	TRBD2	TRBV9	TGTGCCAGCAGCGCCCTGACTAGCGGGGAGTACAATGAGCAGTTCTTC	CASSALTSGEYNEQFF
TRBJ1-1	.	TRBD1	TRBV19	TGTGCCAGTAGGACTACAGGGGTGAACACTGAAGCTTTCTTT	CASRTTGVNTEAFF
TRBJ1-2	once	.	TRBV4-2	TGTGCCAGCAGCCAAGAAAGGAGGGGCTACACCTTC	CASSQERRGYTF
TRBJ2-4	.	TRBD2	TRBV9	TGTGCCAGCAGTCTAGCGGGGGGGCCTGATATTCAGTACTTC	CASSLAGGPDIQYF
TRBJ2-2	.	.	TRBV6-6	TGTGCCAGCAGGGCCCTGGGCGATACCGGGGAGCTGTTTTTT	CASRALGDTGELFF
TRBJ2-2	once	.	TRBV27	TGTGCCAGCAGTCCCCCAGAAACCGGGGAGCTGTTTTTT	CASSPPETGELFF
TRBJ1-2	.	TRBD1	TRBV29-1	TGCAGCGTTGAACAGGGGGGAATTGGCTACACCTTC	CSVEQGGIGYTF
TRBJ1-1	.	TRBD1	TRBV10-3	TGTGCCACCCGACAGGGGGAGAACACTGAAGCTTTCTTT	CATRQGENTEAFF
TRBJ2-1	.	TRBD2	TRBV7-2	TGTGCCAGCGGGAGGACTAGCGGGGGGCCTGGTTTCTTC	CASGRTSGGPGFF
TRBJ1-1	.	TRBD1	TRBV18	TGTGCCAGCTCACCACTACAGGGGGCGACTGAAGCTTTCTTT	CASSPLQGATEAFF
TRBJ2-5	.	TRBD2	TRBV6-1	TGTGCCAGCAGTGAACCCCTAGCGGGGGGTCCTTATGAGACCCAGTACTTC	CASSEPLAGGPYETQYF
TRBJ1-3	.	.	TRBV5-4	TGTGCCAGCAGCAAGGACAGCTCTGGAAACACCATATATTTT	CASSKDSSGNTIYF
TRBJ1-4	.	TRBD1	TRBV7-6	TGTGCCAGCAGCTTCGGGACAGGACTTAATGAAAAACTGTTTTTT	CASSFGTGLNEKLFF
TRBJ2-2	once	TRBD2	TRBV4-1	TGCGCCAGCAGCCAACTCTCTAGCGGGAACACCGGGGAGCTGTTTTTT	CASSQLSSGNTGELFF
TRBJ1-5	.	.	TRBV2	TGTGCCAGCAGTCGGCAGGGATCGGATCAGCCCCAGCATTTT	CASSRQGSDQPQHF
TRBJ2-1	.	TRBD1	TRBV2	TGTGCCAGCAGTGTTCAGGGGGCGGGAGAGCAGTTCTTC	CASSVQGAGEQFF
TRBJ2-5	.	.	TRBV7-8	TGTGCCAGCAGCCTTAGCAGGGGCGAGACCCAGTACTTC	CASSLSRGETQYF
TRBJ1-4	.	.	TRBV2	TGTGCCAGCAGTGGACAGGATTTTAATGAAAAACTGTTTTTT	CASSGQDFNEKLFF
TRBJ2-7	.	.	TRBV5-4	TGTGCCAGCAGCTTGGCCCCTCTCTACGAGCAGTACTTC	CASSLAPLYEQYF
TRBJ1-3	.	.	TRBV7-7	TGTGCCAGCAGCTTATCCCCAGGGGCCGGAAACACCATATATTTT	CASSLSPGAGNTIYF
TRBJ1-1	.	TRBD1	TRBV29-1	TGCAGCCTCACACCGATGACAGGGGCTGAAGCTTTCTTT	CSLTPMTGAEAFF
TRBJ1-2	.	.	TRBV6-5	TGTGCCAGCAGGGAGGGGACCTATGGCTACACCTTC	CASREGTYGYTF
TRBJ1-1	.	TRBD1	TRBV5-1	TGCGCCAGCAGCGTCTATACAGGGGGGGAGAACACTGAAGCTTTCTTT	CASSVYTGGENTEAFF
TRBJ2-1	.	.	TRBV5-1	TGCGCCAGCAGCTTGCCAGGGAACAATGAGCAGTTCTTC	CASSLPGNNEQFF
TRBJ2-5	.	.	TRBV11-1	TGTGCCAGCAGCTTTCTTGCCCCCTCGGGGACCCAGTACTTC	CASSFLAPSGTQYF
TRBJ1-2	.	.	TRBV5-6	TGTGCCAGCAGCCCAGTAGACAGGAGCAGCTATGGCTACACCTTC	CASSPVDRSSYGYTF
TRBJ1-3	.	.	TRBV6-1	TGTGCCAGCAGTGCTCACCCACTCTCTGGAAACACCATATATTTT	CASSAHPLSGNTIYF